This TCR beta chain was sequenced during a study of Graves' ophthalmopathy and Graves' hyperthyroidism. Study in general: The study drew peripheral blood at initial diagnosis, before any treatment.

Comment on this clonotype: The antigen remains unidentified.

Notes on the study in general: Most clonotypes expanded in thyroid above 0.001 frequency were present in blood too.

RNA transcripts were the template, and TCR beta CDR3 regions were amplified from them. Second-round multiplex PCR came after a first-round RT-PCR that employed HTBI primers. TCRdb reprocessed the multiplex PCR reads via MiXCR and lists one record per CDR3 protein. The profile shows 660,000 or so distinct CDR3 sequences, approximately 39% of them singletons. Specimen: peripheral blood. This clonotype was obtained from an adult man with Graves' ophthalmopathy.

The CDR3 DNA reads as TGTGCCAGCAGCTCCGTGGCGGGGGGAATCTACGAGCAGTACTTC. It yields the protein CASSSVAGGIYEQYF. The chain employs TRBV6-5 and TRBJ2-7; 8 nucleotides line up with TRBD2. The CDR3 has 15 amino acids. The V gene's germline CDR1 is MNHEY and CDR2 SVGAGI. Germline trimming cut 6 bases from V and 3 bases from J; bases unmatched to any gene: 10.